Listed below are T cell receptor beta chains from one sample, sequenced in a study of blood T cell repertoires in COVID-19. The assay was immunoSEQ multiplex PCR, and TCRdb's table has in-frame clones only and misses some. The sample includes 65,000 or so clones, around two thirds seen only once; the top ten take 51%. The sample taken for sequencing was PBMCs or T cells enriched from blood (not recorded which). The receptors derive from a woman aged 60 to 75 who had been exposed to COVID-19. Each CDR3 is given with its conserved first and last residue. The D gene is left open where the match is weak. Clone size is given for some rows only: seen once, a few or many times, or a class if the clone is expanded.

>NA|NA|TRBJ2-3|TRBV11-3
CASSLTVQDTQYF
TGTGCCAGCAGCTTAACAGTTCAAGATACGCAGTATTTT
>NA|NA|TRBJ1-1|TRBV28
CASTEPLLTEAFF
TGTGCCAGCACTGAACCGCTACTCACTGAAGCTTTCTTT
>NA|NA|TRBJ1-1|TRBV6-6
CASKNRENTEAFF
TGTGCCAGCAAAAACAGGGAGAACACTGAAGCTTTCTTT
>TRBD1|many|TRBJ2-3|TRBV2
CASRTGATDTQYF
TGTGCCAGCAGGACAGGGGCGACAGATACGCAGTATTTT
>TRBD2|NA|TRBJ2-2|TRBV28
CASSSSRLAGTGELFF
TGTGCCAGCAGTTCCTCCAGACTAGCGGGGACCGGGGAGCTGTTTTTT
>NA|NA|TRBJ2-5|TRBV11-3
CASSSSGGGETQYF
TGTGCCAGCAGCTCGTCAGGGGGAGGAGAGACCCAGTACTTC
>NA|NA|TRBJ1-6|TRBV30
CAWSRESSYNSPLHF
TGTGCCTGGAGTAGGGAGAGCTCCTATAATTCACCCCTCCACTTT
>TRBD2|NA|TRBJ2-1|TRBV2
CASSGRSSGSRHEQFF
TGTGCCAGCAGTGGCCGTAGTAGCGGGAGTAGGCATGAGCAGTTCTTC
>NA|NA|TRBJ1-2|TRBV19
CASSIRSGSITGMFYGYTF
TGTGCCAGTAGTATTCGCTCCGGCTCAATAACAGGGATGTTCTATGGCTACACCTTC
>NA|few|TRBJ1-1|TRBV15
CATSRDRAATEAFF
TGTGCCACCAGCAGAGATCGTGCAGCGACTGAAGCTTTCTTT
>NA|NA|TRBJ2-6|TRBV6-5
CATWLANVLTF
TGTGCCACCTGGCTGGCCAACGTCCTGACTTTC
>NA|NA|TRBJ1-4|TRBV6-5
CASRNLQGNNEKLFF
TGTGCCAGCAGGAACCTACAGGGAAATAATGAAAAACTGTTTTTT
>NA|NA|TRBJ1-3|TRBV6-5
CASSTGTRTYF
TGTGCCAGCAGCACCGGGACAAGAACTTATTTT
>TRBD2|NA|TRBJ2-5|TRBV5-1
CASSFLAGAKETQYF
TGCGCCAGCAGCTTTTTAGCGGGGGCCAAAGAGACCCAGTACTTC
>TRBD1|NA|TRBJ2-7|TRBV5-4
CASSLQGQGINEQYF
TGTGCCAGCAGCTTGCAGGGACAGGGAATCAACGAGCAGTACTTC
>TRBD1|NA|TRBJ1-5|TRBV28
CASSPYSTGVGGPQHF
TGTGCCAGCAGTCCCTACTCAACAGGGGTCGGCGGGCCCCAGCATTTT
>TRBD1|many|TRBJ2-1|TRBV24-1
CATSDPGTGAYNEQFF
TGTGCCACCAGTGACCCCGGGACAGGGGCCTACAATGAGCAGTTCTTC
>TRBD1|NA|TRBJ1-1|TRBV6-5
CASRGQSSTEAFF
TGTGCCAGCAGGGGACAGTCGAGCACTGAAGCTTTCTTT
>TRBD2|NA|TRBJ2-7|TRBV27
CASSPVPGGSFHEQYF
TGTGCCAGCAGTCCCGTACCGGGCGGGAGCTTCCACGAGCAGTACTTC
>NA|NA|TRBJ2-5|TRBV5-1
CASTGKETQYF
TGCGCCAGCACCGGGAAGGAGACCCAGTACTTC
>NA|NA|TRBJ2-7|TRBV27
CASSLGRTYEQYF
TGTGCCAGCAGTTTGGGCAGAACCTACGAGCAGTACTTC
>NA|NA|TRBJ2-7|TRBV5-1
CASSPDSNYEQYF
TGCGCCAGCAGCCCGGACAGTAACTACGAGCAGTACTTC
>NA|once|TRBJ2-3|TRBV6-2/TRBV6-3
CASSYSRDTQYF
TGTGCCAGCAGTTACTCGCGAGATACGCAGTATTTT
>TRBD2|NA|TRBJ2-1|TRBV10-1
CASSGTRGTNNEQFF
TGCGCCAGCAGTGGGACTAGAGGTACCAACAATGAGCAGTTCTTC
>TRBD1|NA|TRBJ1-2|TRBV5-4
CASSLGDRENGYTF
TGTGCCAGCAGCTTGGGGGACAGAGAGAATGGCTACACCTTC
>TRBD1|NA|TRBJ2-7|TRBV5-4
CASSWTGDSEQYF
TGTGCCAGCAGCTGGACAGGGGATAGCGAGCAGTACTTC
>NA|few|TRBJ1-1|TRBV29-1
CSFGLDTEAFF
TGCAGCTTCGGACTAGACACTGAAGCTTTCTTT
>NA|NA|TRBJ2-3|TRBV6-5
CASSYDYTDTQYF
TGTGCCAGCAGTTACGACTATACAGATACGCAGTATTTT
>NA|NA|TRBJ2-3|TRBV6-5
CASIKRGTDTQYF
TGTGCCAGCATCAAGAGAGGCACAGATACGCAGTATTTT
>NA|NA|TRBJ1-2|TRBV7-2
CASSGLGQSGYTF
TGTGCCAGCAGCGGGTTAGGACAGTCTGGCTACACCTTC
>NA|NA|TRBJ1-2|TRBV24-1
CATSDGQGGYYGYTF
TGTGCCACCAGTGATGGGCAGGGCGGATACTATGGCTACACCTTC
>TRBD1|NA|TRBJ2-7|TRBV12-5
CASGSGTGVYEQYF
TGTGCTAGTGGCTCCGGGACAGGGGTCTACGAGCAGTACTTC
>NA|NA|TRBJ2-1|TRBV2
CARHNRDYNEQFF
TGTGCCAGACATAATCGGGACTACAATGAGCAGTTCTTC
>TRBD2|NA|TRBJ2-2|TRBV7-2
CASSGGTSGGHANTGELFF
TGTGCCAGCAGCGGCGGGACTAGCGGGGGACACGCGAACACCGGGGAGCTGTTTTTT
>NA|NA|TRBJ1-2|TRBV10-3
CAIMTGRNYGYTF
TGTGCCATCATGACAGGCAGAAACTATGGCTACACCTTC
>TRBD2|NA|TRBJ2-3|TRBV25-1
CASSKTSGEGDTQYF
TGTGCCAGCAGTAAAACTAGCGGGGAAGGAGATACGCAGTATTTT
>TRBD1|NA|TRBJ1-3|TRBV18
CASSLGQGAIGNTIYF
TGTGCCAGCTCACTGGGACAGGGGGCGATTGGAAACACCATATATTTT
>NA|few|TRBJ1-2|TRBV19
CASGGDYGYTF
TGTGCCAGTGGGGGCGACTATGGCTACACCTTC
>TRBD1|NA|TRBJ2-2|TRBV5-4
CASSSDRGRGNGELFF
TGTGCCAGCAGCAGCGACAGGGGCCGGGGGAACGGGGAGCTGTTTTTT
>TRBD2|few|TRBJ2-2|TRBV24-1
CATRRGRAGTGELFF
TGTGCCACCAGACGCGGGAGGGCCGGGACCGGGGAGCTGTTTTTT
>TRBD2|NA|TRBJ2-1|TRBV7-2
CASSGTGGLPLNEQFF
TGTGCCAGCAGCGGGACCGGGGGACTACCACTCAATGAGCAGTTCTTC
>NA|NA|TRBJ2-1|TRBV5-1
CASSYTNSYNEQFF
TGCGCCAGCAGCTACACCAACTCCTACAATGAGCAGTTCTTC
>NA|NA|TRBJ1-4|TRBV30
CAWNNRLREKLFF
TGTGCCTGGAACAACAGGCTCCGAGAAAAACTGTTTTTT
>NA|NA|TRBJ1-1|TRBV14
CASSQAAGAEAFF
TGTGCCAGCAGCCAGGCGGCCGGGGCTGAAGCTTTCTTT
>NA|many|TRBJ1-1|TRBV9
CASSPSTKTGLAEAFF
TGTGCCAGCAGCCCCAGCACTAAAACAGGGTTGGCTGAAGCTTTCTTT
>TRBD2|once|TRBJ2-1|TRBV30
CAWSVQAGGHHEQFF
TGTGCCTGGAGTGTACAGGCGGGGGGCCACCATGAGCAGTTCTTC
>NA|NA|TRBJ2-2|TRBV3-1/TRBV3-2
CASSQQPTAGELFF
TGTGCCAGCAGCCAGCAGCCGACAGCGGGGGAGCTGTTTTTT
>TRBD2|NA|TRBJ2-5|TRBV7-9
CASRAGGPETQYF
TGTGCCAGCAGAGCGGGAGGTCCCGAGACCCAGTACTTC
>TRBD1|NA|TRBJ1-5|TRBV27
CASSFSGQGYHSNQPQHF
TGTGCCAGCAGTTTCTCGGGACAGGGGTATCATAGCAATCAGCCCCAGCATTTT
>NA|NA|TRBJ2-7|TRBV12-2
CASRDGLADPRSYEQYF
TGTGCAAGTCGCGACGGACTAGCGGACCCACGCTCCTACGAGCAGTACTTC
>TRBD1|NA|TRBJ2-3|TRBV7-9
CASSLGTGYADTQYF
TGTGCCAGCAGCTTAGGGACAGGGTACGCAGATACGCAGTATTTT
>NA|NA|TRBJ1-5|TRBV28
CASSSGLAQPQHF
TGTGCCAGCAGTTCCGGGCTAGCTCAGCCCCAGCATTTT
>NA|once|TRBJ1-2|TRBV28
CATEGQLYGYTF
TGTGCCACCGAGGGCCAGCTCTATGGCTACACCTTC
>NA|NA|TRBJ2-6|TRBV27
CASCLSSGANVLTF
TGTGCCAGCTGCCTGAGTTCTGGGGCCAACGTCCTGACTTTC
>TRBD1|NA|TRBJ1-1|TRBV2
CASSDWTGNTEAFF
TGTGCCAGCAGTGACTGGACAGGGAACACTGAAGCTTTCTTT
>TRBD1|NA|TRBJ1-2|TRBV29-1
CSVKGQGDNYGYTF
TGCAGCGTGAAGGGACAGGGAGACAACTATGGCTACACCTTC
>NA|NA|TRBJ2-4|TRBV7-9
CASSPIQGPKNIQYF
TGTGCCAGCAGCCCGATACAGGGTCCCAAAAACATTCAGTACTTC
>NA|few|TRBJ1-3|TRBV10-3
CAIRESTGVRNTIYF
TGTGCCATCAGGGAATCGACAGGAGTTCGAAACACCATATATTTT
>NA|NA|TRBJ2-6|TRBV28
CASEPGSHPSGANVLTF
TGTGCCAGCGAGCCAGGGTCCCATCCCTCTGGGGCCAACGTCCTGACTTTC
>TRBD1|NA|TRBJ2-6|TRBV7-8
CAGATGAIISGANVLTF
TGTGCCGGCGCGACAGGGGCCATTATCTCTGGGGCCAACGTCCTGACTTTC